Listed below are T cell receptor beta chains from one sample, sequenced in a study of blood T cells in healthy people across ages. TCRdb called the 5' RACE reads again in MiXCR, with one record for every CDR3 protein. The sample yields roughly 1,000,000 distinct CDR3 sequences, approximately 25% seen once. These data were also reused for a study on T cells of mothers and their children.

The specimen sequenced was blood. These receptor sequences come from a girl aged 2 to 9 in good health. CDR3s include the opening cysteine and the closing phenylalanine or tryptophan.

v_call cdr3_aa
TRBV24-1 CATSDWTGTGGRGITGELFF
TRBV12-3/TRBV12-4 CASSLDRPHQETQYF
TRBV12-5 CASGYPPTGKVGNIQYF
TRBV7-6 CASSATSGGATDTQYF
TRBV29-1 CSVEWAAAYNEQFF
TRBV20-1 CSADRSGGHTDTQYF
TRBV29-1 CSVIRVSGYTF
TRBV7-2 CASSLRPTGLGNTIYF
TRBV27 CASSLLLLGGEQFF
TRBV5-1 CASSLTSGIYNEQFF
TRBV5-1 CASSSTGGAGETQYF
TRBV12-3/TRBV12-4 CASSFGQQGIGELFF
TRBV21-1 CASSKEISLYEQYF